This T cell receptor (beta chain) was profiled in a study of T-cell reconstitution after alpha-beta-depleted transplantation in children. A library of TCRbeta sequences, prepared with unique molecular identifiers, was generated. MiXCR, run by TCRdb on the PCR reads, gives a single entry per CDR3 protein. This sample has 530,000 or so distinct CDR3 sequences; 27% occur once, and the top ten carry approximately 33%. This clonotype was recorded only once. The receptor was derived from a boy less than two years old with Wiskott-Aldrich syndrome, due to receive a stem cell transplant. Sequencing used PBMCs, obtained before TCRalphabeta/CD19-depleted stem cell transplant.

The DNA of the CDR3 is TGTGCCTGGAGGGTCTTAGGAGGAGATACGCAGTATTTT. It yields the protein CAWRVLGGDTQYF. This chain uses TRBV30 with TRBJ2-3; perhaps TRBD2 as D (5 bases). Germline V gene lookup returns CDR1 GTSNPN and CDR2 SVGIG (reference sequence). CDR3 size: 13 residues. Trimming cost V 3 bases and J 5 bases, with 12 bases left between them.